The count of the clone carrying this T cell receptor beta chain is one. Its antigen is unidentified. This entry comes from a study of T-cell memory formation after mild COVID-19. Sample barcodes and UMIs were carried by the TCR alpha and TCR beta cDNA libraries that 5'RACE generated with constant-segment primers. TCRdb independently ran MiXCR on the 5' RACE reads; one entry per CDR3 protein. This repertoire shows fewer than 200,000 distinct CDR3 sequences, around a fifth found once; its top ten account for about 21%. Study-level results: Contracting clones localized mainly to CM and EM when CD4+ and mainly to EMRA when CD8+. From day 15 to 85, contracting clones were balanced between CD4 and CD8, whereas later expanders leaned toward CD4+. Some clones that responded turned up in pre-infection memory, which suggests that cross-reactive memory joined in.

Deletions cut 0 bases from V and 2 bases from J, with 15 bases between. The CDR3 runs to 17 residues. Germline V gene lookup returns CDR1 LNHNV and CDR2 YYDKDF (reference sequence). Source material: PBMCs or a T cell subset sorted from them (not recorded which). This clonotype was sampled from an adult woman who had mild COVID-19 (a few samples of this study predate the infection). Cell type and time point are not known. This chain joins TRBV15 and TRBJ2-3; possibly TRBD2 for D (6 bases). The CDR3 region is CATSRDRETAVTDTQYF. For the CDR3, the DNA is TGTGCCACCAGCAGAGATCGGGAGACGGCTGTCACAGATACGCAGTATTTT.